A single sample is the source of the 20 T cell receptor beta chains below, sequenced in a study of shared clonotypes between healthy human individuals. Sequencing was performed with immunoSEQ multiplex PCR; in TCRdb, only in-frame clones are kept and a portion is missing. The sample yields just over 2,000,000 clones, 95% seen once. Source material: naive CD4+ T cells sorted from blood. The subset here: CD45RA+ positively selected. The source of these receptors is a man younger than 30 in good health.

V usage is TRBV18 and J usage is TRBJ2-7; maybe TRBD2 (6 bases). The germline CDR1 and CDR2 sequences are KGHSH and LQKENI. This CDR3 is 17 amino acids long. Trimming cost V 8 bases and J 3 bases, with 26 bases left between them. CDR3 DNA: TGTGCCAGCCGTCGGGTTTGGCTAGCGCTCTCCTTCTACGAGCAGTACTTC. It codes for CASRRVWLALSFYEQYF.

Written as DNA, the CDR3 is TGTGCCTGGGGCGGTAGGGGCTCTGGAAACACCATATATTTT. Its translation is CAWGGRGSGNTIYF. The genes are TRBV30 and TRBJ1-3, with D maybe TRBD1 (5 bases). Trimming stripped 5 bases from V and 0 bases from J, with 11 bases between. This CDR3 spans 14 amino acids. Germline V gene lookup returns CDR1 GTSNPN and CDR2 SVGIG (reference sequence).

The chain is built from TRBV18 and TRBJ2-7; TRBD2 might be the D (5 bases). V was cut by 0 bases and J by 6 bases, with 18 bases left in between. CDR3 size: 16 residues. Per germline, CDR1 KGHSH and CDR2 LQKENI. DNA of the CDR3: TGTGCCAGCTCACCACCGTTTTCTTTCGAGGGAGCCGAGCAGTACTTC. Translated: CASSPPFSFEGAEQYF.

The chain uses TRBV6-5 and TRBJ2-7; D ambiguous. CDR3 length equals 14 residues. The V gene lost 4 bases and the J gene lost 2 bases, with 12 bases spanning the gap. Germline assignment: CDR1 MNHEY and CDR2 SVGAGI. The CDR3 DNA reads TGTGCCAGCAGTTCTCCTAGGCAGGCCTACGAGCAGTACTTC. Protein sequence: CASSSPRQAYEQYF.

V gene TRBV7-2 combines with J gene TRBJ1-5; D possibly corresponds to TRBD1 (5 bases). CDR3 size: 12 residues. The V gene lost 8 bases and the J gene lost 3 bases, with 8 bases spanning the gap. Germline assignment: CDR1 SGHTA and CDR2 FQGNSA. In nucleotides, the CDR3 is TGTGCCAGCGGGGGGGTCAATCAGCCCCAGCATTTT. This encodes CASGGVNQPQHF.

The chain employs TRBV18 and TRBJ1-4; D unresolved. CDR1 is KGHSH, CDR2 LQKENI, per germline. V lost 5 bases to trimming and J lost 7 bases, with 14 bases between them. This CDR3 spans 14 amino acids. CDR3 bases: TGTGCCAGCTCATCCGGGAATAGTCCTGAAAAACTGTTTTTT. It codes for CASSSGNSPEKLFF.

The rearrangement uses TRBV6-1 and TRBJ2-1; 9 bases fit TRBD1. The length of the CDR3 is 15 residues. CDR1 is MNHNS, CDR2 SASEGT, per germline. Trimming cost V 4 bases and J 7 bases; bases outside gene matches: 8. CDR3 bases: TGTGCCAGCAGTGCCGGGACAGGGCGGAGGAATGAGCAGTTCTTC. It encodes CASSAGTGRRNEQFF.

This sequence joins TRBV5-1 and TRBJ2-5, with D perhaps matching TRBD1 or TRBD2 (5 bases each). V was pared by 4 bases and J by 5 bases, with 30 bases between. The germline CDR1 and CDR2 sequences are SGHRS and YFSETQ. The CDR3 is 19 residues long. CDR3 sequence (DNA): TGCGCCAGCAGCGCTTTAAGTCTTGGGGCGGGTGGCTCGATTGAGACCCAGTACTTC. Translated: CASSALSLGAGGSIETQYF.

CDR3 residues: CASSDAGRSGYTF. The CDR3 nucleotides are TGTGCCAGTAGCGACGCAGGTAGAAGTGGCTACACCTTC. This chain joins TRBV19 and TRBJ1-2; D not certain. V shed 6 bases and J shed 7 bases, with 15 bases lying between them. Germline-derived CDR1 and CDR2 are LNHDA and SQIVND (reference sequence). CDR3 length: 13 residues.

The chain couples TRBV6-5 to TRBJ2-7, with D possibly matching TRBD1 (6 bases). V lost 5 bases, J lost 7 bases, and 9 bases lay in between. Germline V gene sequence: CDR1 MNHEY, CDR2 SVGAGI. This CDR3 is 11 amino acids long. CDR3 sequence: CASSAGQEQYF. CDR3 DNA: TGTGCCAGCAGTGCCGGACAGGAGCAGTACTTC.

This clone was detected once. In DNA, the CDR3 is TGCGCCAGCAGCTTGTTGGCTTCCGGGGCCGGGGAGCTGTTTTTT. Translating gives CASSLLASGAGELFF. The rearrangement uses TRBV5-1 and TRBJ2-2, with D possibly TRBD2 on 5 matching bases. This CDR3 comprises 15 residues. V was clipped by 1 base and J by 6 bases, with 13 bases between them. Germline CDR1 reads SGHRS; CDR2 reads YFSETQ.

The V gene is TRBV6-1, the J gene TRBJ2-7, with 8 bases matching TRBD1. After removal of 8 bases from V and 2 bases from J, the junction contained 5 bases not matched to a gene. The CDR3 length is 13 residues. In germline, CDR1 is MNHNS, CDR2 SASEGT. Written as DNA, the CDR3 is TGTGCCAGCTTCCGGGACAGGACCTACGAGCAGTACTTC. Its protein product is CASFRDRTYEQYF.

The table lists this clone with a few counts. The same CDR3 can be traced to other DNA sequences in this sample. This sequence joins TRBV19 and TRBJ1-3; D uncertain. This CDR3 has 12 residues. The V and J ends lost 6 bases and 0 bases respectively, with 3 bases between them. Germline V CDR1 and CDR2: LNHDA, SQIVND (reference sequence). The CDR3 reads CASRNSGNTIYF. Here the CDR3 DNA reads TGTGCCAGTAGGAACTCTGGAAACACCATATATTTT.

V and J are TRBV27 and TRBJ1-2, with D maybe TRBD1 (6 bases). This CDR3 is 15 amino acids long. V lost 3 bases and J lost 3, with 14 bases in between. Germline assignment: CDR1 MNHEY and CDR2 SMNVEV (reference sequence). The CDR3 loop reads CASSLEGGSYYGYTF. DNA of the CDR3: TGTGCCAGCAGTTTGGAAGGGGGTTCCTACTATGGCTACACCTTC.

This chain connects TRBV5-6 to TRBJ2-1; possibly TRBD1 or TRBD2 for D (5 bases each). Germline CDR1 is SGHDT and CDR2 is YYEEEE. The ends were cut back, 5 bases at V and 3 bases at J, with 9 bases in the middle. The CDR3 consists of 13 residues. CDR3 in DNA: TGTGCCAGCAGTGGGGGAAACTACAATGAGCAGTTCTTC. Residues: CASSGGNYNEQFF.

This clone was seen once. The V and J genes are TRBV25-1 and TRBJ2-3; 11 bases match TRBD2. Trimming removed 4 bases from V and 9 bases from J; junction bases left unmatched: 12. Germline values: CDR1 MGHDK, CDR2 SYGVNS. The CDR3 contains 16 residues. CDR3 sequence reads: CASSVTGTSGPGTQYF. The CDR3 coding sequence is TGTGCCAGCAGTGTCACCGGGACTAGCGGCCCGGGCACGCAGTATTTT. The entire variable domain, with the rest obtained from reference TRBV25-1 and TRBJ2-3, is as follows: EADIYQTPRYLVIGTGKKITLECSQTMGHDKMYWYQQDPGMELHLIHYSYGVNSTEKGDLSSESTVSRIRTEHFPLTLESARPSHTSQYLCASSVTGTSGPGTQYFGPGTRLTVL.

This clone has a single count. J is TRBJ2-7 and V is TRBV5-4; TRBD2 matches 10 bases. This CDR3 comprises 15 residues. Germline-derived CDR1 and CDR2 are SGHNT and YYREEE (reference sequence). The J segment lost 4 bases and the V segment lost 4 bases, leaving 8 bases of the junction unmatched. This CDR3 is CASSTMTSGSYEQYF. In DNA form, the CDR3 reads TGTGCCAGCAGCACAATGACTAGCGGGTCTTACGAGCAGTACTTC.

On this clone itself: Other DNA sequences in this sample translate to the same CDR3. The rearrangement links TRBV19 to TRBJ1-1; D uncertain. The V gene's germline CDR1 is LNHDA and CDR2 SQIVND (reference sequence). The V end was cut by 2 bases, the J end by 1 base, with 8 bases between. There are 14 residues in the CDR3. The CDR3 nucleotides are TGTGCCAGTAGTATACCCAGGAAGAACACTGAAGCTTTCTTT. This translates into CASSIPRKNTEAFF.

This chain links TRBV6-1 with TRBJ2-1; 9 bases line up with TRBD1. The CDR3 runs 17 residues. Germline loops: CDR1 MNHNS, CDR2 SASEGT. Trimming took 0 bases from V and 2 from J; bases not matched to a gene: 5. CDR3 coding DNA: TGTGCCAGCAGTGAAGCGAGGGGACAGGGACCCTACAATGAGCAGTTCTTC. Translated: CASSEARGQGPYNEQFF.

This sequence joins TRBV5-1 and TRBJ2-1, with D uncertain. The ends were cut back, 4 bases at V and 6 bases at J, with 17 bases in the middle. The CDR3 is made up of 15 amino acids. The germline V gene encodes CDR1 SGHRS and CDR2 YFSETQ. For the CDR3, the DNA is TGCGCCAGCAGCACCGGTAGCCTCACTCCCAATGAGCAGTTCTTC. Residues: CASSTGSLTPNEQFF.